Shown below are 19 T cell receptor beta chains from a single sample sequenced in a study of cytomegalovirus exposure and HLA in healthy donors. Clones were sequenced by immunoSEQ multiplex PCR, and TCRdb holds only the in-frame ones, with some missing. The data contain fewer than 120,000 clones, roughly 90% of them seen just once; the ten biggest clones take up 1.4%. The specimen was PBMCs. These receptor sequences come from a young woman in good health and CMV-seropositive.

In DNA, the CDR3 is TGTGCCAGCAGTGATGGGCCAGGGACAGCGGAAAGTTTGAAACTGTTTTTT. This codes for CASSDGPGTAESLKLFF. The rearrangement uses TRBV2 and TRBJ1-4, with TRBD1 matching 7 bases. After removal of 3 bases from V and 11 bases from J, the junction contained 18 bases not matched to a gene. The CDR3 is 17 residues long. Germline CDR1 SNHLY, CDR2 FYNNEI. The complete variable domain, with remaining parts taken from reference TRBV2 and TRBJ1-4, reads EPEVTQTPSHQVTQMGQEVILRCVPISNHLYFYWYRQILGQKVEFLVSFYNNEISEKSEIFDDQFSVERPDGSNFTLKIRSTKLEDSAMYFCASSDGPGTAESLKLFFGSGTQLSVL.

This clone was recorded a few times. The J gene is TRBJ2-1, the V gene TRBV2; TRBD2 matches 13 bases. Germline V gene lookup returns CDR1 SNHLY and CDR2 FYNNEI. With 6 bases clipped from V and 6 bases from J, the junction kept 5 bases outside the gene matches. This CDR3 contains 15 residues. The CDR3 nucleotides read TGTGCCAGCAGGGAGAGGACTAGCGGGAGCAATGAGCAGTTCTTC. Its translation is CASRERTSGSNEQFF.

The gene calls are TRBV5-1 and TRBJ2-7, with no clear D. Trimming shortened V by 10 bases and J by 1 base, and 9 bases separated the two germline ends. Per the germline V gene, CDR1 is SGHRS and CDR2 is YFSETQ. The CDR3 loop spans 11 amino acids. In DNA form, the CDR3 reads TGCGCCCTCCCCAGTTCCTACGAGCAGTACTTC. Its translation: CALPSSYEQYF.

This clone was observed a few times. The chain carries TRBV4-1 and TRBJ2-7, with 8 nucleotides matching TRBD1. The CDR3 totals 15 residues. Germline CDR1 MGHRA, CDR2 YSYEKL. Germline trimming cut 1 base from V and 7 bases from J; bases unmatched to any gene: 9. The CDR3 spells CASSQVVRGRGEQYF. The CDR3 DNA reads as TGCGCCAGCAGCCAAGTGGTCAGGGGGCGAGGTGAGCAGTACTTC.

This CDR3 reads CAISEGPGTEAFF. In DNA form, the CDR3 reads TGTGCCATCAGTGAGGGCCCGGGTACTGAAGCTTTCTTT. The V call is TRBV10-3, the J call TRBJ1-1, with D uncertain. Between the trimmed V and J ends, which lost 2 bases and 5 bases, there was a span of 9 bases. Germline V gives CDR1 ENHRY, CDR2 SYGVKD. The CDR3 extends over 13 amino acids.

The chain is built from TRBV19 and TRBJ2-1; D is perhaps TRBD1 (6 bases). The V and J ends lost 7 bases and 0 bases respectively, with 16 bases between them. CDR1 and CDR2 from the germline V gene are LNHDA and SQIVND (reference sequence). CDR3 length: 16 residues. The CDR3 DNA is TGTGCCAGTAAAAGGCGGGCAGGGGTCTCCTACAATGAGCAGTTCTTC. Encoded protein: CASKRRAGVSYNEQFF.

This clone was seen only once. This chain joins TRBV10-2 and TRBJ1-5; D call uncertain. The CDR3 loop spans 15 amino acids. V was pared by 8 bases and J by 2 bases, with 16 bases between. Germline assignment: CDR1 WSHSY and CDR2 SAAADI. The CDR3 DNA follows: TGCGCCAGCGCGACGACGGGTCCCGGCAATCAGCCCCAGCATTTT. It is translated as CASATTGPGNQPQHF.

The rearrangement joins TRBV7-9 to TRBJ2-5; 11 nucleotides match TRBD1. Germline values: CDR1 SEHNR, CDR2 FQNEAQ (reference sequence). J was trimmed by 4 bases and V by 5 bases; bases with no gene match: 6. The CDR3 totals 15 residues. The CDR3 is CASSLRTGGAETQYF. DNA for the CDR3: TGTGCCAGCAGCCTTCGGACAGGGGGCGCAGAGACCCAGTACTTC.

J is TRBJ2-3 and V is TRBV15, with D possibly being TRBD2 (6 bases). The CDR3 contains 18 residues. V was shortened by 0 bases and J by 2 bases, with 18 bases between the two germline ends. Germline V gives CDR1 LNHNV, CDR2 YYDKDF (reference sequence). CDR3 nucleotide sequence: TGTGCCACCAGCAGAGATCTGGGGGTGGGAGGCAACACAGATACGCAGTATTTT. Translated: CATSRDLGVGGNTDTQYF. Using reference TRBV15 and TRBJ2-3 for the parts outside the CDR3, the full variable domain is DAMVIQNPRYQVTQFGKPVTLSCSQTLNHNVMYWYQQKSSQAPKLLFHYYDKDFNNEADTPDNFQSRRPNTSFCFLDIRSPGLGDTAMYLCATSRDLGVGGNTDTQYFGPGTRLTVL.

The genes are TRBV27 and TRBJ2-3; 7 nucleotides agree with TRBD2. The germline CDR1 and CDR2 sequences are MNHEY and SMNVEV (reference sequence). The CDR3 covers 15 residues. Trimming cost V 5 bases and J 2 bases; bases outside gene matches: 7. The CDR3 is CASSPWEGPTDTQYF. In nucleotides, the CDR3 is TGTGCCAGCAGTCCCTGGGAGGGGCCCACAGATACGCAGTATTTT.

The genes are TRBV7-2 and TRBJ2-5, with 10 nucleotides matching TRBD2. In germline, CDR1 is SGHTA, CDR2 FQGNSA. J gave up 4 bases and V 3 bases, and 2 bases lay outside the gene matches. The CDR3 runs 14 residues. CDR3 sequence reads: CASSFQRGGETQYF. The CDR3 nucleotides are TGTGCCAGCAGCTTCCAGCGGGGGGGAGAGACCCAGTACTTC.

In this sample, this clone turned up a few times. This chain uses TRBV6-6 with TRBJ1-1, with D possibly being TRBD1 (6 bases). Germline V gene lookup returns CDR1 MNHNY and CDR2 SVGAGI (reference sequence). V gave up 2 bases and J gave up 3 bases, with 10 bases separating them. This CDR3 contains 14 residues. The CDR3 loop is CASSYQGRDTEAFF. The CDR3 DNA sequence: TGTGCCAGCAGTTACCAGGGGAGGGACACTGAAGCTTTCTTT.

The genes are TRBV11-2 and TRBJ2-1; tentative D call: TRBD2 (5 bases). The CDR3 is 15 amino acids. CDR1 is SGHAT and CDR2 is FQNNGV in the germline V gene. V lost 5 bases, J lost 0 bases, and 11 bases lay in between. The CDR3 reads CASSADYHSYNEQFF. DNA for the CDR3: TGTGCCAGCAGCGCTGACTACCACTCCTACAATGAGCAGTTCTTC.

This chain uses TRBV7-9 with TRBJ2-1; 7 bases match TRBD1. From germline, CDR1 is SEHNR and CDR2 FQNEAQ (reference sequence). With V trimmed by 2 bases and J by 8 bases, 6 bases remained unmatched. This CDR3 is 14 amino acids long. CDR3 region: CASSLPWTGHEQFF. As DNA, the CDR3 is TGTGCCAGCAGCTTACCCTGGACAGGCCATGAGCAGTTCTTC.

This chain connects TRBV18 to TRBJ2-3, with 7 bases aligning to TRBD2. Germline V gives CDR1 KGHSH, CDR2 LQKENI. The V and J ends lost 3 bases and 2 bases, in that order; junction bases with no gene match: 14. The CDR3 runs to 18 residues. This chain's CDR3 is CASSPLAVAGFATDTQYF. DNA of the CDR3: TGTGCCAGCTCACCGCTCGCGGTAGCGGGTTTCGCCACAGATACGCAGTATTTT.

This clone was seen just once. The V call is TRBV29-1, the J call TRBJ1-1; D gene uncertain. V lost 1 base and J lost 4, with 13 bases in between. CDR3 length: 14 amino acids. Germline V gene lookup returns CDR1 SQVTM and CDR2 ANQGSEA. The DNA for the CDR3 is TGCAGCGTTGAAGTGGAGGGAGCTTTCACTGAAGCTTTCTTT. Protein sequence: CSVEVEGAFTEAFF.

This clone was found once. The V gene is TRBV15, the J gene TRBJ1-2, with D uncertain. Per germline, CDR1 LNHNV and CDR2 YYDKDF (reference sequence). V was clipped by 0 bases and J by 5 bases, with 4 bases between them. The CDR3 covers 12 residues. Here the CDR3 reads CATSRDSYGYTF. DNA for the CDR3: TGTGCCACCAGCAGAGATTCATATGGCTACACCTTC.

The genes are TRBV21-1 and TRBJ1-1; the D call of TRBD1 is as the table states it, not checked on the DNA. TRBV21-1 is deemed a pseudogene. The CDR3 is made up of 14 amino acids. This chain's CDR3 is CASSGSGCGTEAFF. CDR3 in DNA: TGTGCCAGCAGCGGTTCAGGGTGCGGCACTGAAGCTTTCTTT.

In its sample, this clone was seen once. This chain joins TRBV19 and TRBJ2-5; 9 positions match TRBD2. This CDR3 is 19 amino acids long. CDR1 and CDR2 from the germline V gene are LNHDA and SQIVND (reference sequence). Trimming cost V 4 bases and J 1 base; bases outside gene matches: 16. As DNA, the CDR3 is TGTGCCAGTAGTACCCGTTTCCCTCCAGGACTAGCGCTCCAAGAGACCCAGTACTTC. This encodes CASSTRFPPGLALQETQYF.